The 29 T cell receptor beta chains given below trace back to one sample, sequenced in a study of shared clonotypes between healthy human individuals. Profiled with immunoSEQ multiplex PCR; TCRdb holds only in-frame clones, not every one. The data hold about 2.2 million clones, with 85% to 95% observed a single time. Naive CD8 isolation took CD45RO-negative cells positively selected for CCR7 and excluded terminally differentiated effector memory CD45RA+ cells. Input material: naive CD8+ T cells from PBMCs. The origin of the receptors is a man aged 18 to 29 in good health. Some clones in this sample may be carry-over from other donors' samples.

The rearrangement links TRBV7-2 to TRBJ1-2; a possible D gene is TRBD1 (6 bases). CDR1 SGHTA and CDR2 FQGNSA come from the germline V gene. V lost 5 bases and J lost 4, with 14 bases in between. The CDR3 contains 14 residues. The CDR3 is CASSPTGSGYGYTF. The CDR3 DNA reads TGTGCCAGCAGCCCCACAGGGTCTGGCTATGGCTACACCTTC.

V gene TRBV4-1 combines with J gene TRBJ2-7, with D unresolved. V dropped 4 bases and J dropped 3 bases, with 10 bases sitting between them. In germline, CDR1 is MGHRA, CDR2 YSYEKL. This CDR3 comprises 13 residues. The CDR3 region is CASSPDPGYEQYF. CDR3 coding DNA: TGCGCCAGCAGCCCCGACCCGGGCTACGAGCAGTACTTC.

CDR3 in amino acids: CASAWASTGTDTQYF. CDR3 in DNA: TGTGCCAGTGCTTGGGCCTCAACTGGGACAGATACGCAGTATTTT. The gene calls are TRBV9 and TRBJ2-3; D is unresolved. V lost 8 bases to trimming and J lost 3 bases, with 19 bases between them. The CDR3 is 15 residues long. Germline CDR1 reads SGDLS; CDR2 reads YYNGEE.

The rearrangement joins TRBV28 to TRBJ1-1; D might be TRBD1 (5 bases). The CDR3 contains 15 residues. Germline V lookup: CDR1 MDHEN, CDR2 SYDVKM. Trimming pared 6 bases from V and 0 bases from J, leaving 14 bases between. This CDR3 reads CASRIEDTLNTEAFF. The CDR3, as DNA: TGTGCCAGCAGAATCGAGGACACCTTGAACACTGAAGCTTTCTTT.

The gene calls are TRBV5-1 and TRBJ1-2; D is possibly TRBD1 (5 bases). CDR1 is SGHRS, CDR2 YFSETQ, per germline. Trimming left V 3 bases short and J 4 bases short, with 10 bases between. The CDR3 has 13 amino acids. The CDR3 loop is CASSSGVGYGYTF. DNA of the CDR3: TGCGCCAGCAGCTCGGGGGTGGGCTATGGCTACACCTTC.

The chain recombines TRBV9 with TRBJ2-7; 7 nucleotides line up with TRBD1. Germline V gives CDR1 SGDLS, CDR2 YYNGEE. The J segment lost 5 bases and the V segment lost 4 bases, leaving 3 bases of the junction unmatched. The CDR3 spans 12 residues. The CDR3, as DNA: TGTGCCAGCAGCCAGGGGGACCACGAGCAGTACTTC. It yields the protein CASSQGDHEQYF.

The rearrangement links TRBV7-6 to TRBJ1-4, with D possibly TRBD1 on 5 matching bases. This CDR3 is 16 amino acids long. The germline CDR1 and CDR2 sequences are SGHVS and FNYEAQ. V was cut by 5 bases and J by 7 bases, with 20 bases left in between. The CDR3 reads CASSPAGGFGGEKLFF. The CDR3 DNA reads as TGTGCCAGCAGCCCCGCGGGAGGCTTCGGGGGTGAAAAACTGTTTTTT.

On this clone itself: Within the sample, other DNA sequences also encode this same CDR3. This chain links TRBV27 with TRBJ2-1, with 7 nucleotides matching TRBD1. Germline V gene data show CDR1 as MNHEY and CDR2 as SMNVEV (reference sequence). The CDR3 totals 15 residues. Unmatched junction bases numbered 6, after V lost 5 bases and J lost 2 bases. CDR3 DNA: TGTGCCAGCAGTCTCGGACAGGCACCCTACAATGAGCAGTTCTTC. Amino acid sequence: CASSLGQAPYNEQFF.

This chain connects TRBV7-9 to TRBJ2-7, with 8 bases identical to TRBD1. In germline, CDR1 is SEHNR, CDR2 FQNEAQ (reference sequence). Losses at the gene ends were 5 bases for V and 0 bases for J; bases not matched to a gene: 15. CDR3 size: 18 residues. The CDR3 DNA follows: TGTGCCAGCAGCCCGCCTCCTATTACAGGGGGAAGCTCCTACGAGCAGTACTTC. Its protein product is CASSPPPITGGSSYEQYF.

The CDR3 nucleotides read TGTGCCACCAGCTCGGACAGGAGAGCCGGGGAGCTGTTTTTT. As protein: CATSSDRRAGELFF. The gene calls are TRBV15 and TRBJ2-2; 7 nucleotides match TRBD1. CDR3 size: 14 residues. The ends lost 5 bases at V and 6 bases at J; junction bases unmatched: 6. The germline V gene encodes CDR1 LNHNV and CDR2 YYDKDF (reference sequence).

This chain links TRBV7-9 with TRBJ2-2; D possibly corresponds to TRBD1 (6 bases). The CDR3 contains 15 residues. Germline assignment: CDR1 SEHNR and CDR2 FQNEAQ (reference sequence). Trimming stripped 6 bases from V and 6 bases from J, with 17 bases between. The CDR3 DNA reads TGTGCCAGCAGACACCGGGACACCCGTGCCGGGGAGCTGTTTTTT. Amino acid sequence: CASRHRDTRAGELFF.

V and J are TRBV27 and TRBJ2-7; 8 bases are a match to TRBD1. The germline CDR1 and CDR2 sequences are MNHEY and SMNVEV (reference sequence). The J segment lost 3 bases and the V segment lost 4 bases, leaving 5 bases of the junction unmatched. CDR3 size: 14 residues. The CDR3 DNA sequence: TGTGCCAGCAGTTATACAGGGGGGCACTACGAGCAGTACTTC. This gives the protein CASSYTGGHYEQYF.

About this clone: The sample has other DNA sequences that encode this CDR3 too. CDR3 bases: TGTGCCAGCAGCTTAGAAAGGTACGAGCAGTACTTC. Its translation: CASSLERYEQYF. This rearrangement joins TRBV7-9 to TRBJ2-7; D remains unclear. CDR3 length equals 12 residues. Between the trimmed V and J ends, which lost 1 base and 4 bases, there was a span of 5 bases. Germline CDR1 reads SEHNR; CDR2 reads FQNEAQ (reference sequence).

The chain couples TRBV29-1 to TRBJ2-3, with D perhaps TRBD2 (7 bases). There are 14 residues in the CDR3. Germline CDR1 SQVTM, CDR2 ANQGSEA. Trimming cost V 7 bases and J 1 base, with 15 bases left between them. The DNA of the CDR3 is TGCAGCGGGTGGGGGCTAGCGGGCACAGATACGCAGTATTTT. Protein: CSGWGLAGTDTQYF.

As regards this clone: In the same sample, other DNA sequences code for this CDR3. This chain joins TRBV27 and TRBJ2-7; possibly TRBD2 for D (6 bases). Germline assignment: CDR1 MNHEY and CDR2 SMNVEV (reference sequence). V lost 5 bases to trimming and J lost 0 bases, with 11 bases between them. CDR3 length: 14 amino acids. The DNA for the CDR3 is TGTGCCAGCAGTCCCCGGGACTCCTCCTACGAGCAGTACTTC. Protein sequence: CASSPRDSSYEQYF.

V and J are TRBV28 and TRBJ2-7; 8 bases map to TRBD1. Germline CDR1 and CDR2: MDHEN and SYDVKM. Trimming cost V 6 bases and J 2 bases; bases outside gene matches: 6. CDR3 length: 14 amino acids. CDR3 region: CASSETGATYEQYF. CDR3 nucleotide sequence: TGTGCCAGCAGCGAGACAGGGGCGACCTACGAGCAGTACTTC.

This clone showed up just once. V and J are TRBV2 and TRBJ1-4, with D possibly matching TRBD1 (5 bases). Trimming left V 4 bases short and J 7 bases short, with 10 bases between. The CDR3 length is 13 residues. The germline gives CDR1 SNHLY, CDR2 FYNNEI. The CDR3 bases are TGTGCCAGCAGTGCGGGCAGGGTTGAAAAACTGTTTTTT. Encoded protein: CASSAGRVEKLFF.

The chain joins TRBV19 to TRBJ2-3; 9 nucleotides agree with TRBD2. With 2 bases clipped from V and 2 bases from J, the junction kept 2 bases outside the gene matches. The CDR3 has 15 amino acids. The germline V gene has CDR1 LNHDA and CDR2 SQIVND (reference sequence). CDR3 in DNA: TGTGCCAGTAGTATACGCGGGAGGGACACAGATACGCAGTATTTT. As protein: CASSIRGRDTDTQYF.

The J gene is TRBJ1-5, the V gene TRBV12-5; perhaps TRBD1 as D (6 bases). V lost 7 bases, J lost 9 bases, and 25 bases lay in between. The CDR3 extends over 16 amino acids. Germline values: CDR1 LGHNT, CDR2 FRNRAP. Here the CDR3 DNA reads TGTGCTAGTGCTTTAATCCTACAGGGCCCTTTCACGCCCCAGCATTTT. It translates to CASALILQGPFTPQHF. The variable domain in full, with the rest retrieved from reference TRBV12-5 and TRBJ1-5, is DARVTQTPRHKVTEMGQEVTMRCQPILGHNTVFWYRQTMMQGLELLAYFRNRAPLDDSGMPKDRFSAEMPDATLATLKIQPSEPRDSAVYFCASALILQGPFTPQHFGDGTRLSIL.

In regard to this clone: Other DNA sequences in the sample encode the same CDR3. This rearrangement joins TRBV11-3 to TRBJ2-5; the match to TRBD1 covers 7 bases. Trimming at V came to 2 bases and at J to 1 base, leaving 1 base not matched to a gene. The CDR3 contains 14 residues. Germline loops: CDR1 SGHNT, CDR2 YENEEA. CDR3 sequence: CASSLRDSQETQYF. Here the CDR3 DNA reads TGTGCCAGCAGCTTAAGGGACAGCCAAGAGACCCAGTACTTC.

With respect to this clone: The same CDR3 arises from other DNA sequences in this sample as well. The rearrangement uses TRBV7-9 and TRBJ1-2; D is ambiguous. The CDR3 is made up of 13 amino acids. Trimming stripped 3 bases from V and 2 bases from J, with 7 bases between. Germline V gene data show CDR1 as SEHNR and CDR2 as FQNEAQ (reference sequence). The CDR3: CASSLGGNYGYTF. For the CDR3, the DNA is TGTGCCAGCAGCTTGGGTGGGAACTATGGCTACACCTTC.

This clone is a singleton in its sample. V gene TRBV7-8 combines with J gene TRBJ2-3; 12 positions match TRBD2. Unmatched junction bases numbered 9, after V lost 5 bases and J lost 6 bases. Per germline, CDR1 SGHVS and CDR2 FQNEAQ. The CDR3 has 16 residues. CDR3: CASSLSLAGGADTQYF. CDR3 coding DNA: TGTGCCAGCAGCCTCTCACTAGCGGGAGGTGCGGATACGCAGTATTTT.

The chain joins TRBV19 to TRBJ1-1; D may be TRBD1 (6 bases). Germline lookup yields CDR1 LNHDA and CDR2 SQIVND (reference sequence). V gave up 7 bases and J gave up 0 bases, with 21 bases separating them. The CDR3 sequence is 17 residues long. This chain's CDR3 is CASKEFPRGTVNTEAFF. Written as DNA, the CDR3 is TGTGCCAGTAAGGAATTCCCGAGGGGGACCGTGAACACTGAAGCTTTCTTT.

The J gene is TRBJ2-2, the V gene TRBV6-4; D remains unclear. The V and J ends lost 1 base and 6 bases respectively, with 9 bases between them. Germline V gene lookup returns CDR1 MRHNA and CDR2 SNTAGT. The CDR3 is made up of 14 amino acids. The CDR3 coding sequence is TGTGCCAGCAGTGACTACCCAGGAGCCGGGGAGCTGTTTTTT. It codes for CASSDYPGAGELFF.

The CDR3 reads CASSVDSTLEEKETQYF. As DNA, the CDR3 is TGTGCCAGCAGCGTGGACAGCACCCTTGAGGAGAAAGAGACCCAGTACTTC. The rearrangement links TRBV7-9 to TRBJ2-5; TRBD1 is a possible D gene (6 bases). The V gene lost 5 bases and the J gene lost 3 bases, with 22 bases spanning the gap. The CDR3 has 17 amino acids. Germline-derived CDR1 and CDR2 are SEHNR and FQNEAQ (reference sequence). Looking up the rest from reference TRBV7-9 and TRBJ2-5 gives the full variable domain: DTGVSQNPRHKITKRGQNVTFRCDPISEHNRLYWYRQTLGQGPEFLTYFQNEAQLEKSRLLSDRFSAERPKGSFSTLEIQRTEQGDSAMYLCASSVDSTLEEKETQYFGPGTRLLVL.

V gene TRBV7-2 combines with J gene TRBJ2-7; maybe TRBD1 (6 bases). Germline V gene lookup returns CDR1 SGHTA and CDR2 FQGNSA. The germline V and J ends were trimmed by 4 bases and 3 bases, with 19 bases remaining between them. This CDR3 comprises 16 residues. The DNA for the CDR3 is TGTGCCAGCAGCTCTTTAACCGGGACACCAATCTACGAGCAGTACTTC. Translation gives CASSSLTGTPIYEQYF.

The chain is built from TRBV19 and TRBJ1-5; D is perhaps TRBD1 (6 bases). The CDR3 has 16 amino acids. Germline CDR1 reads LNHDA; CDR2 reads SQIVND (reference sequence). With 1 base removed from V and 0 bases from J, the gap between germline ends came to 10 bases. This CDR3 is CASSIAPDSSNQPQHF. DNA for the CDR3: TGTGCCAGTAGTATAGCACCGGACAGTAGCAATCAGCCCCAGCATTTT.

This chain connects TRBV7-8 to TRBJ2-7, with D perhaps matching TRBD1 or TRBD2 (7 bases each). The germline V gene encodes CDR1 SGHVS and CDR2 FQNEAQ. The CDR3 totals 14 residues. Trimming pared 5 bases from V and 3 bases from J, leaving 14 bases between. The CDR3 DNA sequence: TGTGCCAGCAGCCAAGGGAGGGACAGCTACGAGCAGTACTTC. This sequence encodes CASSQGRDSYEQYF.

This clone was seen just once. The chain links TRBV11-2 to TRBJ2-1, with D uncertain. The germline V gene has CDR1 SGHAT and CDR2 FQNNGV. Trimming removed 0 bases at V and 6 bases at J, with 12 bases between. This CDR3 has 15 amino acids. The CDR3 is CASSLDRRPSNEQFF. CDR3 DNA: TGTGCCAGCAGCTTAGACCGTAGACCCAGCAATGAGCAGTTCTTC.